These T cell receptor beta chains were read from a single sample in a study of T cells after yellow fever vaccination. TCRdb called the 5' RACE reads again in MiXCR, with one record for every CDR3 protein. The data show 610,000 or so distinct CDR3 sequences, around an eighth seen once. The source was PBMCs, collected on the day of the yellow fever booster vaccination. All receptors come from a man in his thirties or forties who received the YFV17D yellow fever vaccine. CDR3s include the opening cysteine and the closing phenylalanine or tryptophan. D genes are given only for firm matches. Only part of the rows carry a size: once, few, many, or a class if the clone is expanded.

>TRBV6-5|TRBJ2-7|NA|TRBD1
TGTGCCAGCAGTTACCAATGGGACAGGGGAACCTACGAGCAGTACTTC
CASSYQWDRGTYEQYF
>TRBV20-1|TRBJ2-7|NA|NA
TGCAGTGCTAGCAGCGACCGGGGCCTCTACGAGCAGTACTTC
CSASSDRGLYEQYF
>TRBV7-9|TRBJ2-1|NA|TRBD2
TGTGCCAGCAGCGTTAGCGGGAGCGGCAATGAGCAGTTCTTC
CASSVSGSGNEQFF
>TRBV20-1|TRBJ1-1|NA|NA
TGCAGTGCCACAGACCAGGGGACTGAAGCTTTCTTT
CSATDQGTEAFF
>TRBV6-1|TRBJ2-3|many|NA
TGTGCCAGCAGGGACTTTAGCACAGATACGCAGTATTTT
CASRDFSTDTQYF
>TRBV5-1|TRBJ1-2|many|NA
TGCGCCAGCAGCTCGACTGGACAGGGCTACACCTTC
CASSSTGQGYTF
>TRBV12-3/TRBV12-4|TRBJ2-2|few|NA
TGTGCCAGCAGTGGCACCCTTGGGGAGCTGTTTTTT
CASSGTLGELFF
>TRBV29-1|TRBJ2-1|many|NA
TGCAGCGTTGATGGGGGCTCCTACAATGAGCAGTTCTTC
CSVDGGSYNEQFF
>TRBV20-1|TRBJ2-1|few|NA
TGCAGTGCTAGAGAGTTTACCGGGTATGGTGAGTTCTTC
CSAREFTGYGEFF
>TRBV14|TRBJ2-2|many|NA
TGTGCCAGCAGCCCACAGGCGCTGAACACCGGGGAGCTGTTTTTT
CASSPQALNTGELFF
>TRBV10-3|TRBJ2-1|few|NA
TGTGCCACCGGTAATAATAATGAGCAGTTCTTC
CATGNNNEQFF
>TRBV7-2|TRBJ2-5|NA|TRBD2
TGTGCCAGCAGCGACCTCAGCGGGATCAGAGAGACCCAGTACTTC
CASSDLSGIRETQYF
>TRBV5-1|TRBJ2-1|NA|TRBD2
TGCGCCAGCAGCTTGGCCAGACTAGCGGGAGGCAATGAGCAGTTCTTC
CASSLARLAGGNEQFF
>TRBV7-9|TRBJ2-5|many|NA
TGTGCCAGCAGCCCTGACGGAGAAGGAGAGACCCAGTACTTC
CASSPDGEGETQYF
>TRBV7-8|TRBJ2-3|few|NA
TGTGCCAGCAGCTTAATTTGGGATACGCAGTATTTT
CASSLIWDTQYF
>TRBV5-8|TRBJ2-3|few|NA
TGTGCCAGCAGCTCCTCTAGACAGGTCCCAGATACGCAGTATTTT
CASSSSRQVPDTQYF
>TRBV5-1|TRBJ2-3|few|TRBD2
TGCGCCAGCAGCTTGAGGTCACTGGGACTACCCTCTAGCACAGATACGCAGTATTTT
CASSLRSLGLPSSTDTQYF
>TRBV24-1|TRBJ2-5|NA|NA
TGTGCCACCAGTGATGGACTCGGGGGAGAGACCCAGTACTTC
CATSDGLGGETQYF
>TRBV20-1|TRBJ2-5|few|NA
TGCAGTGCTAGTTTGTTGCCCGAGACCCAGTACTTC
CSASLLPETQYF
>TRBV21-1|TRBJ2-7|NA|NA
TGTGCCAGCAGCAATTGGGCTAGCGGGAGGGCCCAGTACTTC
CASSNWASGRAQYF
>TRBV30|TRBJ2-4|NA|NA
TGTGCCTGGAGGGGGGCTACCCGCCTGGGCATTCAGTACTTC
CAWRGATRLGIQYF
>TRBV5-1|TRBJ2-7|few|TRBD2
TGCGCCAGCAGCTTGGGCTTCCTAGCGGGAGGCTACGAGCAGTACTTC
CASSLGFLAGGYEQYF
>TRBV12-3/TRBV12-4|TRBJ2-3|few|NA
TGTGCCAGCAGTTTCAACGGCCTAGGGGCAACAGATACGCAGTATTTT
CASSFNGLGATDTQYF
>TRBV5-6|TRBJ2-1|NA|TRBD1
TGTGCCAGCAGCTTCCCCATGGGGACAGGGAAATCGGTGAATGAGCAGTTCTTC
CASSFPMGTGKSVNEQFF
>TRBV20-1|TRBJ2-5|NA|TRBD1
TGCAGTGCTAGAGACGGACAGGGGGCGCGAGAGACCCAGTACTTC
CSARDGQGARETQYF
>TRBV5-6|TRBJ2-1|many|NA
TGTGCCAGCAGCCTGAGCGGAATACACTACAATGAGCAGTTCTTC
CASSLSGIHYNEQFF
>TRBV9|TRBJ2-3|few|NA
TGTGCCAGCAGCGTTTTATCGGGAGAGGCAGATACGCAGTATTTT
CASSVLSGEADTQYF
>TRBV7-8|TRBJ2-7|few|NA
TGTGCCAGCAGCTTACTCGTAGGGCAGACCGAGCAGTACTTC
CASSLLVGQTEQYF
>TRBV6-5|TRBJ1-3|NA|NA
TGTGCCAGCAGTTATGCCGCGGACAACCGAAACACCATATATTTT
CASSYAADNRNTIYF
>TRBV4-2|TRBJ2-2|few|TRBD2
TGTGCCAGCAGCCGGCAGCGGGAGGGCCCGGAGGAGCTGTTTTTT
CASSRQREGPEELFF
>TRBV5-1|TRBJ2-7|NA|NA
TGCGCCAGCAGCCCGGGGGAAGGCCTCTACGAGCAGTACTTC
CASSPGEGLYEQYF
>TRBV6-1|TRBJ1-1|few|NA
TGTGCCAGCAGTGACCGGGGGGGTCGCGACACTGAAGCTTTCTTT
CASSDRGGRDTEAFF
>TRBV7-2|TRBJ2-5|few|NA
TGTGCCAGCAGCCCAATGGACGGCGAAGAGACCCAGTACTTC
CASSPMDGEETQYF
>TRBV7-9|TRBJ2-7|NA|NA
TGTGCCAGCAGCCCCCCCTCTTCGGACTATTTCTACGAGCAGTACTTC
CASSPPSSDYFYEQYF
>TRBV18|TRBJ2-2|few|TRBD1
TGTGCCAGCTCACCGACAGGGGTGAACACCGGGGAGCTGTTTTTT
CASSPTGVNTGELFF
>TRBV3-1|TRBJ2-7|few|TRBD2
TGTGCCAGCAGCCTCCAAGCGGGAGTTGACGAGCAGTACTTC
CASSLQAGVDEQYF
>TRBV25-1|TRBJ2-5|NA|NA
TGTGCCAGCAGTGAATTTAACAGCGAAGAGACCCAGTACTTC
CASSEFNSEETQYF
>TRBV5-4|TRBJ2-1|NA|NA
TGTGCCAGCAGCTCTGTGCGGGATTCGCAGTCCCGGGCTTACAATGAGCAGTTCTTC
CASSSVRDSQSRAYNEQFF
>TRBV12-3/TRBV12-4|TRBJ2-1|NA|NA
TGTGCCAGCACCCTCGGAGCCAGTCAAAATGAGCAGTTCTTC
CASTLGASQNEQFF
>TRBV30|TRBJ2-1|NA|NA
TGTGCCTGGACAGGTCTCAATGAGCAGTTCTTC
CAWTGLNEQFF
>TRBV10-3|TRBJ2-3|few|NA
TGTGCCATCGGCCTTAACACAGATACGCAGTATTTT
CAIGLNTDTQYF
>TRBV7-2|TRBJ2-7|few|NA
TGTGCCAGCAGTCCACCCCCCTCTACTGGCGAGCAGTACTTC
CASSPPPSTGEQYF
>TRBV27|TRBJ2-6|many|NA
TGTGCCAGCAGTTTATGGGGGGCTGGGGCCAACGTCCTGACTTTC
CASSLWGAGANVLTF
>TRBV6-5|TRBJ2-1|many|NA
TGTGCCAGCAGTTACTCTCGGGGGAATGAGCAGTTCTTC
CASSYSRGNEQFF
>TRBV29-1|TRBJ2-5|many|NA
TGCAGCGTTTCCCCCGGGACACTTCGAGGGACCCAGTACTTC
CSVSPGTLRGTQYF
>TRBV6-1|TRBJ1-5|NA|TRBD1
TGTGCCAGCAGGCCCACCGGGGACAGGGCTGGCAATCAGCCCCAGCATTTT
CASRPTGDRAGNQPQHF
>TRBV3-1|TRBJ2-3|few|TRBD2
TGTGCCAGCAGCCCTCCTGGCGGGAGCCCAGATACGCAGTATTTT
CASSPPGGSPDTQYF
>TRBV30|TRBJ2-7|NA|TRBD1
TGTGCCTGGAGTGGACAGGGTTTCGACGAGCAGTACTTC
CAWSGQGFDEQYF
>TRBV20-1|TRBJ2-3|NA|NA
TGCAGTGCTATACCCCGGAGCGGGAGCACAGATACGCAGTATTTT
CSAIPRSGSTDTQYF
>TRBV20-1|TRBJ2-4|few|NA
TGCAGTGCTAGAGTGGGACTAGCCAAAAACATTCAGTACTTC
CSARVGLAKNIQYF
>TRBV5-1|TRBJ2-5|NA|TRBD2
TGCGCCAGCAGGCTGACTAGCGGGAGGGCCAGTGAGACCCAGTACTTC
CASRLTSGRASETQYF
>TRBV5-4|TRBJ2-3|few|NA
TGTGCCAGCAGCTTGGCTGGGCCTCTCACAGATACGCAGTATTTT
CASSLAGPLTDTQYF
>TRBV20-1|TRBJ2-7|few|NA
TGCAGTGCTAGAGGGGGACTTAGATTCTCCTACGAGCAGTACTTC
CSARGGLRFSYEQYF